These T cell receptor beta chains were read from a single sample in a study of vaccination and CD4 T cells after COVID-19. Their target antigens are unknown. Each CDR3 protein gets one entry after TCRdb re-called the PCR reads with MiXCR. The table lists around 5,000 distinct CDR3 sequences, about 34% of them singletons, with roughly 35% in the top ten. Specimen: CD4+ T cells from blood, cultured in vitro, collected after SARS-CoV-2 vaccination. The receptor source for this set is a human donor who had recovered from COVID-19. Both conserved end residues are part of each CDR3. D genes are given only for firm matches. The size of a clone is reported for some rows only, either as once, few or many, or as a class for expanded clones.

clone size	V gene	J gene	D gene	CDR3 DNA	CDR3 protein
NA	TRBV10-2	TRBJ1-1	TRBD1	TGCGCCAGCAGTGTGGGGACAGGGACCACTGAAGCTTTCTTT	CASSVGTGTTEAFF
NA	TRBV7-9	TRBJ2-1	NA	TGTGCCAGCAGCTACTCCTACAATGAGCAGTTCTTC	CASSYSYNEQFF
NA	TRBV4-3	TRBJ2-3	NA	TGCGCCAGCAGCCAAGAAAGAGGCGGGGGCCCTAGCACAGATACGCAGTATTTT	CASSQERGGGPSTDTQYF
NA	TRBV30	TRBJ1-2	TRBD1	TGTGCCTGGAGCGGGGACAGGGGGGACTATGGCTACACCTTC	CAWSGDRGDYGYTF
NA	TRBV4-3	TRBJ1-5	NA	TGCGCCAGCAGCCCCGCGTGGGGTAGCAATCAGCCCCAGCATTTT	CASSPAWGSNQPQHF
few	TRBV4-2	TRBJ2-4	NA	TGTGCCAGCAGCCAAGGTAACGGAAACATTCAGTACTTC	CASSQGNGNIQYF
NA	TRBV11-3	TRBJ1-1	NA	TGTGCCAGCAGCCGATCGGGACAGAACACTGAAGCTTTCTTT	CASSRSGQNTEAFF
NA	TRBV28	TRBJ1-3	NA	TGTGCCAGCAGTGGGGGCTTAGAGGATGGTGGAAACACCATATATTTT	CASSGGLEDGGNTIYF
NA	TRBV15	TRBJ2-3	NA	TGTGCCACCGGCGGGTATTTCACAGATACGCAGTATTTT	CATGGYFTDTQYF
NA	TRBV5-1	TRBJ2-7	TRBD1	TGCGCCAGCAGCTTGGGGACAGGGCTAACCTACGAGCAGTACTTC	CASSLGTGLTYEQYF
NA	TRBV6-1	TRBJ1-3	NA	TGTGCCAGCAGTCCCGGGAGGGCAAACTCTGGAAACACCATATATTTT	CASSPGRANSGNTIYF
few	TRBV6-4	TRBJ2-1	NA	TGTGCCAGCAGTGAGTCTAACTACGCCCAGGGGTATGAGCAGTTCTTC	CASSESNYAQGYEQFF
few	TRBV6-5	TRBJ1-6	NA	TGTGCCAGCAGTTTCCCGGAGACCTCCTATAATTCACCCCTCCACTTT	CASSFPETSYNSPLHF
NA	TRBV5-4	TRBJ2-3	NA	TGTGCCAGCAGCTTGGGTACAGCCAGGGACGCAGATACGCAGTATTTT	CASSLGTARDADTQYF
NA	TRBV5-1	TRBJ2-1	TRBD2	TGCGCCAGCAATAGCGGGGGGACCTACAATGAGCAGTTCTTC	CASNSGGTYNEQFF
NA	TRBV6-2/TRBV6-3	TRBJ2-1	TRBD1	TGTGCCAGCGACCGGGACAGTGGGCCGTCCAATGAGCAGTTCTTC	CASDRDSGPSNEQFF
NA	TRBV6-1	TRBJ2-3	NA	TGTGCCAGCAATGTCGACGGTCGTGGCACAGATACGCAGTATTTT	CASNVDGRGTDTQYF
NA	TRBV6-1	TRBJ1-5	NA	TGTGCCAGCAGTGAAGCCGGCAGCAATCAGCCCCAGCATTTT	CASSEAGSNQPQHF
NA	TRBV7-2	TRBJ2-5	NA	TGTGCCAGCAGCTTAGGGGTATCACGTTCGGGTCAAGAGACCCAGTACTTC	CASSLGVSRSGQETQYF
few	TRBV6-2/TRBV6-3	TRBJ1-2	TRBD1	TGTGCCAGCAGTTACGTCGGGACAGGCGGCTACACCTTC	CASSYVGTGGYTF
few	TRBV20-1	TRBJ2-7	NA	TGCAGTGCTAGGCGACAGGCCTCCTACGAGCAGTACTTC	CSARRQASYEQYF
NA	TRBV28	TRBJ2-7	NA	TGTGCCAGCAGTTTGGTCCCTGCGGTAAGCTCCTACGAGCAGTACTTC	CASSLVPAVSSYEQYF
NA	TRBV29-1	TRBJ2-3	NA	TGCAGCATTCGTGGGGGGGCCAAGATTAGCACAGATACGCAGTATTTT	CSIRGGAKISTDTQYF
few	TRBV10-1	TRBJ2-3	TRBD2	TGCGCCAGCAGTGGCAAGCGGGGGGCCCTTCCGCAGTATTTT	CASSGKRGALPQYF